This TCR beta chain was recovered during a study of T-cell reconstitution after alpha-beta-depleted transplantation in children. On this clonotype: Its antigen is not identified.

Unique molecular identifiers were incorporated into the prepared TCRbeta library. TCRdb itself ran the PCR reads through MiXCR, one entry per CDR3 protein. The profile shows approximately 250,000 distinct CDR3 sequences, roughly 25% of them singletons. The V end was cut by 2 bases, the J end by 3 bases, with 18 bases between. CDR1 SEHNR and CDR2 FQNEAQ come from the germline V gene (reference sequence). This CDR3 has 17 amino acids. General study results and limits: Hyperexpanded clones declined; after one year, newly produced T cells mostly supplied diversity. At day 60, the high TCRbeta diversity found in some patients originated from recipient T cells and thymic progenitors that had survived. Reportedly, only several hundred clones from non-depleted graft cells drove alpha-beta T-cell counts at about two months.

The sequence came from a girl aged 2-9 years with Fanconi anemia, due to receive a stem cell transplant. The material was PBMCs, obtained before TCRalphabeta/CD19-depleted stem cell transplant. The chain uses TRBV7-9 and TRBJ2-3; either TRBD1 or TRBD2 may fit D (5 bases each). The CDR3 region has the DNA TGTGCCAGCAGCTTAAGGGGAGTAGACCTTTGGACAGATACGCAGTATTTT. It translates to CASSLRGVDLWTDTQYF.